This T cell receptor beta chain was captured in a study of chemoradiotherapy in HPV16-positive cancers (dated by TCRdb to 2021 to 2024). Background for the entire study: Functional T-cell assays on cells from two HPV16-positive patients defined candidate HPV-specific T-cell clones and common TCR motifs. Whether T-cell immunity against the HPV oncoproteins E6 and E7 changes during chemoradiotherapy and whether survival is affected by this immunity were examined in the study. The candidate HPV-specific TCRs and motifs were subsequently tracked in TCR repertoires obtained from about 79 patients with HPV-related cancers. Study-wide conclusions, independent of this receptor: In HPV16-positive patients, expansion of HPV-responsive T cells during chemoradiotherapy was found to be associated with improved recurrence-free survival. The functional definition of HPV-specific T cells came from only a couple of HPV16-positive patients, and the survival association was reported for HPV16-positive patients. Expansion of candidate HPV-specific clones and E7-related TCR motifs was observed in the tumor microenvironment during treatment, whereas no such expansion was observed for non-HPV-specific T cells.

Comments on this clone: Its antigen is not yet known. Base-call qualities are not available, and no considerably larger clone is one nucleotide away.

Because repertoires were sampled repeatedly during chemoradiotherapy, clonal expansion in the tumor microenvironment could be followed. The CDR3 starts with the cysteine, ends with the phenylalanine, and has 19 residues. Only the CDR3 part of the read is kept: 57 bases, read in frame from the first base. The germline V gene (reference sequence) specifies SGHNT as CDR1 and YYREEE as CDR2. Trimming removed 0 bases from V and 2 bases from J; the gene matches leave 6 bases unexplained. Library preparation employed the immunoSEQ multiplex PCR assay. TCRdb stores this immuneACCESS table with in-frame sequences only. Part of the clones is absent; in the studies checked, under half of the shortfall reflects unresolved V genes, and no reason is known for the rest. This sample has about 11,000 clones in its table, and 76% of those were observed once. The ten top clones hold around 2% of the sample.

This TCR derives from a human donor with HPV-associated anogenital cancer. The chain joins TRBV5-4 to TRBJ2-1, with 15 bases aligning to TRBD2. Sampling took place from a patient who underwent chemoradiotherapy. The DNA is TGTGCCAGCAGCTTGGGTGGACTAGCGGGGGGGCCCCCCTACAATGAGCAGTTCTTC. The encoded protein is CASSLGGLAGGPPYNEQFF.